The next 15 T cell receptor beta chains were all read from a single sample in a study of blood T cells in healthy people across ages. Sample-barcoded 5' priming and a J-beta primer mix drove a second PCR of about 6 to 12 cycles. TCRdb used MiXCR to reprocess the 5' RACE reads, holding one entry per CDR3 protein. The sample has about 620,000 distinct CDR3 sequences, roughly half seen once. The source material was blood. These receptors all come from a woman of 80 years or more in good health.

Of note for this clonotype: A read error may be the cause here, since a much bigger clone is one base away. The chain recombines TRBV3-1 with TRBJ2-1, with 8 bases aligning to TRBD2. Germline V lookup: CDR1 LGHDT, CDR2 YNNKEL (reference sequence). The CDR3 sequence is 15 residues long. This CDR3 is CANSWGLEPNNEQFF. The CDR3 DNA reads TGTGCCAACAGCTGGGGACTAGAGCCAAACAATGAGCAGTTCTTC.

This chain connects TRBV4-3 to TRBJ1-1; unclear D gene. Trimming pared 0 bases from V and 7 bases from J, leaving 12 bases between. The CDR3 has 14 amino acids. Germline-derived CDR1 and CDR2 are LGHNA and YSLEER. The CDR3 DNA reads as TGCGCCAGCAGCCAAGAGATGAAGGGTAATGAAGCTTTCTTT. Its protein product is CASSQEMKGNEAFF.

The rearrangement joins TRBV7-9 to TRBJ2-4; TRBD2 might be the D (5 bases). There are 14 residues in the CDR3. CDR1 and CDR2 from the germline V gene are SEHNR and FQNEAQ (reference sequence). Trimming pared 0 bases from V and 8 bases from J, leaving 11 bases between. CDR3 DNA sequence: TGTGCCAGCAGCTTAGCCCGGACTCCAGACATTCAGTACTTC. As protein: CASSLARTPDIQYF.

This chain joins TRBV20-1 and TRBJ1-6; a weak D match, TRBD1 (5 bases). The length of the CDR3 is 13 residues. Germline V lookup: CDR1 DFQATT, CDR2 SNEGSKA (reference sequence). V lost 3 bases, J lost 7 bases, and 10 bases lay in between. The CDR3, as DNA: TGCAGTGCTAGGGACAAGTTAAATTCACCCCTCCACTTT. Translation: CSARDKLNSPLHF.

The V gene is TRBV29-1, the J gene TRBJ2-3; D may be TRBD2 (6 bases). The CDR3 is made up of 13 amino acids. Germline V gene lookup returns CDR1 SQVTM and CDR2 ANQGSEA. The germline V and J ends were trimmed by 5 bases and 5 bases, with 14 bases remaining between them. The CDR3 nucleotides are TGCAGCGTTTTCTCCGGGGGAAGAGATACGCAGTATTTT. The encoded protein is CSVFSGGRDTQYF.

The chain has TRBV2 and TRBJ2-4; 7 bases are shared with TRBD1. The V and J ends lost 3 bases and 3 bases, in that order; junction bases with no gene match: 5. CDR1 SNHLY and CDR2 FYNNEI come from the germline V gene. This CDR3 comprises 15 residues. CDR3 sequence (DNA): TGTGCCAGCAGTGATCCAGGGGGAGACAAAAACATTCAGTACTTC. Its protein product is CASSDPGGDKNIQYF.

This clonotype showed up just a few times. A much larger clone lies one base from this, so it may be a read error. The V and J genes are TRBV7-2 and TRBJ2-7; D remains unclear. The CDR3 extends over 14 amino acids. V lost 5 bases to trimming and J lost 5 bases, with 16 bases between them. CDR1 is SGHTA and CDR2 is FQGNSA in the germline V gene. CDR3 DNA sequence: TGTGCCAGCAGCCCCGCTGCGGTGAATCACGAGCAGTACTTC. The encoded protein is CASSPAAVNHEQYF.

In regard to this clonotype: Given a much more abundant clone one base away, this may be a read error. The gene calls are TRBV28 and TRBJ2-3, with 9 positions matching TRBD1. Germline CDR1 MDHEN, CDR2 SYDVKM. The CDR3 is made up of 14 amino acids. The CDR3 reads CASRTGGGTDTLYF. In DNA form, the CDR3 reads TGTGCCAGCAGGACAGGGGGAGGCACAGATACGCTGTATTTT.

This clonotype was recorded a few times. The gene calls are TRBV2 and TRBJ2-5; D is perhaps TRBD1 or TRBD2 (5 bases each). The CDR3 extends over 12 amino acids. From germline, CDR1 is SNHLY and CDR2 FYNNEI. Trimming took 8 bases from V and 2 from J, leaving 9 bases between them. DNA for the CDR3: TGTGCCAGCGTCGGGGCTCAAGAGACCCAGTACTTC. This translates into CASVGAQETQYF.

In its sample, this clonotype was seen once. A read error may account for a junction end that differs from germline. This chain uses TRBV6-6 with TRBJ2-5; no definite D call. Germline loops: CDR1 MNHNY, CDR2 SVGAGI (reference sequence). The CDR3 is 15 residues long. The CDR3 spells CAGSYSRQAQETQYF. The CDR3 DNA reads as TGTGCCGGCAGTTACTCGAGGCAGGCCCAAGAGACCCAGTACTTC.

The gene calls are TRBV27 and TRBJ1-2, with 10 bases aligning to TRBD1. The V segment lost 4 bases and the J segment 4 bases; nucleotides outside the gene matches: 3. The CDR3 is 14 residues long. CDR1 and CDR2 (germline): MNHEY, SMNVEV (reference sequence). CDR3 protein: CASSWDRGGYGYTF. For the CDR3, the DNA is TGTGCCAGCAGTTGGGACAGGGGAGGCTATGGCTACACCTTC.

This clonotype was counted at least ten times. This chain joins TRBV29-1 and TRBJ2-7, with D maybe TRBD1 (5 bases). The CDR3 totals 14 residues. Trimming pared 5 bases from V and 1 base from J, leaving 15 bases between. Germline V gives CDR1 SQVTM, CDR2 ANQGSEA. The CDR3 DNA sequence: TGCAGCGTTATACAGGATCTAGGTTCCTACGAGCAGTACTTC. Translation gives CSVIQDLGSYEQYF.

This clonotype occurred many times. The CDR3 region is CASSLSGAGYNEQFF. The CDR3 DNA sequence: TGTGCCAGCAGCCTTAGCGGGGCGGGTTACAATGAGCAGTTCTTC. The rearrangement uses TRBV7-2 and TRBJ2-1, with 8 bases aligning to TRBD2. This CDR3 contains 15 residues. Trimming at V came to 5 bases and at J to 4 bases, leaving 7 bases not matched to a gene. CDR1 and CDR2 from the germline V gene are SGHTA and FQGNSA.

The CDR3 sequence: CASSLGGAGRGTEAFF. The CDR3 nucleotides are TGTGCCAGCAGCTTAGGTGGCGCGGGCAGGGGGACTGAAGCTTTCTTT. The genes are TRBV7-2 and TRBJ1-1, with 7 bases that match TRBD1. This CDR3 is 16 amino acids long. Germline V gene sequence: CDR1 SGHTA, CDR2 FQGNSA. J was trimmed by 5 bases and V by 1 base; bases with no gene match: 10.

This clonotype has ten or more counts. The V gene is TRBV6-5, the J gene TRBJ2-3, with D maybe TRBD1 (6 bases). This CDR3 spans 14 amino acids. Trimming removed 5 bases at V and 4 bases at J, with 13 bases between. The germline gives CDR1 MNHEY, CDR2 SVGAGI. The CDR3 nucleotides are TGTGCCAGCAGTCAAAGAGACAGGCCAGATACGCAGTATTTT. Amino acids: CASSQRDRPDTQYF.